The sequence of this T cell receptor (beta chain) was determined in a study of regulatory T cells in long-lasting Graves disease. V was pared by 1 base and J by 10 bases, with 4 bases of the junction left unmatched. CDR3 length: 13 residues. Germline V gene lookup returns CDR1 LNHDA and CDR2 SQIVND (reference sequence). The TCR beta library used iRepertoire HTBI primers with Arm-PCR amplification of CDR3. MiXCR, run by TCRdb on the multiplex PCR reads, gives a single entry per CDR3 protein. The sample lists approximately 560,000 distinct CDR3 sequences, about 16% occurring once. Concerning this clonotype itself: Its specificity is unknown.

Study findings and constraints: Only peripheral blood was studied, not thyroid tissue.

The time point: newly diagnosed GD, antithyroid drugs for less than 3 months. RNA extracted from PBMCs served as the sequencing template. The data also belong to a second study, concerning T cells in Graves' hyperthyroidism and ophthalmopathy. That paper notes: Most clonotypes expanded in thyroid above 0.001 were likewise present in blood.

The chain has TRBV19 and TRBJ2-1, with 7 bases that match TRBD2. The sequencing here drew on peripheral blood mononuclear cells (PBMCs), taken at new diagnosis, from a patient treated with antithyroid drugs. The sequence was obtained from a man aged 18 to 29 with Graves disease. CDR3: CASSIVPLAEQFF. The CDR3 nucleotides are TGTGCCAGTAGTATAGTTCCACTAGCGGAGCAGTTCTTC.